This entry describes one T cell receptor (beta chain). Antigen specificity is unknown. This entry belongs to a study of T cells in Graves' hyperthyroidism and ophthalmopathy. Study conclusions and caveats: Through a model of 13 V-J features, ophthalmopathy was separated from stable hyperthyroidism.

The investigators amplified TCR beta CDR3 regions from RNA transcripts. When the TCR CDR3 underwent first-round RT-PCR, the HTBI primer set was used. TCRdb fed the multiplex PCR reads into MiXCR, producing one record per CDR3 protein. The sample includes about 370,000 distinct CDR3 sequences, nearly 15% of them seen just once. Diagnostic assessment was based on clinical symptoms, serum thyroxine and TRAb, thyroid ultrasound and orbital computed tomography. The authors obtained PBMCs from 10 ml of fresh peripheral blood. J lost 5 bases, V lost 7 bases, and 12 bases had no gene match. Per germline, CDR1 LNHDA and CDR2 SQIVND (reference sequence). This CDR3 spans 16 amino acids.

The V gene is TRBV19, the J gene TRBJ1-5; 9 positions agree with TRBD1. This clonotype originated in a woman in her sixties or seventies with Graves' ophthalmopathy. The sequencing sample was made of blood. The DNA for the CDR3 is TGTGCCAGTACCATAGGGACAGGGCGGCGTCATCAGCCCCAGCATTTT. Residues: CASTIGTGRRHQPQHF.